These 6 T cell receptor beta chains share one sample of origin, sequenced in a study of a mutant IDH1 vaccine in newly diagnosed glioma. The table came from immunoSEQ multiplex PCR; TCRdb's copy has only in-frame clones and leaves some out. Counted here are 50,000 to 65,000 clones, 70% to 90% occurring once; the ten biggest clones make up more than 3%. As to time point: week 5, during vaccination. The vaccine gave 300 ug of a 20-mer mutant IDH1 peptide subcutaneously per dose. These TCRs are of unknown antigen specificity. The input for sequencing was PBMCs, taken from a glioma patient whose treatment included an IDH1 peptide vaccine. The receptor source for this set is a man aged 30 to 45 with glioma.

This rearrangement joins TRBV19 to TRBJ2-7; 7 bases line up with TRBD1. The V segment lost 5 bases and the J segment 3 bases; nucleotides outside the gene matches: 10. Looked up from germline, CDR1 is LNHDA and CDR2 is SQIVND (reference sequence). The length of the CDR3 is 15 residues. The CDR3 coding sequence is TGTGCCAGTAGTCCCCAGGACAGGTACGACTACGAGCAGTACTTC. Translated: CASSPQDRYDYEQYF.

This clone was found once. The genes are TRBV7-8 and TRBJ1-2, with D perhaps TRBD1 (6 bases). The CDR3 has 15 amino acids. Trimming removed 5 bases at V and 5 bases at J, with 18 bases between. Germline values: CDR1 SGHVS, CDR2 FQNEAQ. CDR3 protein: CASSSRGGQLYGYTF. The CDR3, as DNA: TGTGCCAGCAGCAGCCGGGGGGGGCAGTTATATGGCTACACCTTC. The full variable domain, completed using reference TRBV7-8 and TRBJ1-2, is GAGVSQSPRYKVAKRGQDVALRCDPISGHVSLFWYQQALGQGPEFLTYFQNEAQLDKSGLPSDRFFAERPEGSVSTLKIQRTQQEDSAVYLCASSSRGGQLYGYTFGSGTRLTVV.

The gene calls are TRBV14 and TRBJ2-1; D may be TRBD1 (6 bases). V was shortened by 1 base and J by 0 bases, with 16 bases between the two germline ends. Germline V CDR1 and CDR2: SGHDN, FVKESK. This CDR3 region has 18 residues. The CDR3 sequence: CASSQGPGHESSYNEQFF. The DNA for the CDR3 is TGTGCCAGCAGCCAAGGACCGGGACACGAGAGCTCCTACAATGAGCAGTTCTTC.

The chain links TRBV10-2 to TRBJ1-1, with a possible D match to TRBD1 (5 bases). The germline gives CDR1 WSHSY, CDR2 SAAADI. Trimming stripped 0 bases from V and 0 bases from J, with 17 bases between. This CDR3 contains 18 residues. The CDR3 DNA is TGCGCCAGCAGTGAGTCCCACAGGTCCTCTTCCCTGAACACTGAAGCTTTCTTT. Amino acids: CASSESHRSSSLNTEAFF.

This chain links TRBV27 with TRBJ2-7; 8 bases are a match to TRBD1. CDR3 length equals 15 residues. Germline CDR1 MNHEY, CDR2 SMNVEV (reference sequence). V was pared by 6 bases and J by 3 bases, with 10 bases of the junction left unmatched. The CDR3, as DNA: TGTGCCAGCAGGAGAGACAGGGGAGAGCACTACGAGCAGTACTTC. Translated: CASRRDRGEHYEQYF.

The genes are TRBV9 and TRBJ1-5, with 7 bases identical to TRBD1. This CDR3 has 14 amino acids. CDR1 is SGDLS, CDR2 YYNGEE, per germline. The J segment lost 5 bases and the V segment lost 3 bases, leaving 5 bases of the junction unmatched. CDR3: CASSAGTVHQPQHF. CDR3 sequence (DNA): TGTGCCAGCAGCGCCGGGACAGTTCATCAGCCCCAGCATTTT. The full variable domain, in which reference TRBV9 and TRBJ1-5 provide the parts outside the CDR3, is DSGVTQTPKHLITATGQRVTLRCSPRSGDLSVYWYQQSLDQGLQFLIQYYNGEERAKGNILERFSAQQFPDLHSELNLSSLELGDSALYFCASSAGTVHQPQHFGDGTRLSIL.